This entry lists 24 T cell receptor beta chains sequenced from one sample in a study of blood T cell repertoires in COVID-19. This table comes from immunoSEQ multiplex PCR, and its TCRdb copy is limited to in-frame clones, with some not included. The data show 40,000 to 50,000 clones, with approximately 90% seen just once and around 8.7% held by the top ten. The source material was peripheral blood. The receptors shown here come from a man aged 50 to 59 with active COVID-19.

The sample holds one count of this clone. The chain's CDR3 is CASSTGLNYEQYF. The CDR3 coding sequence is TGCGCCAGCAGCACGGGACTCAACTACGAGCAGTACTTC. V usage is TRBV4-1 and J usage is TRBJ2-7, with TRBD2 as a possible D gene (6 bases). Between the trimmed V and J ends, which lost 5 bases and 3 bases, there was a span of 11 bases. Germline CDR1 and CDR2: MGHRA and YSYEKL. This CDR3 has 13 amino acids.

J is TRBJ1-1 and V is TRBV3-1 (or the pseudogene TRBV3-2), with TRBD1 as a possible D gene (6 bases). V was clipped by 4 bases and J by 3 bases, with 9 bases between them. In germline, CDR1 is LGHDT, CDR2 YNNKEL (reference sequence). The CDR3 is made up of 13 amino acids. CDR3: CASSRKGDTEAFF. The CDR3 DNA reads as TGTGCCAGCAGCCGAAAGGGGGACACTGAAGCTTTCTTT.

The chain is built from TRBV5-1 and TRBJ2-2, with TRBD1 identical over 9 bases. Per germline, CDR1 SGHRS and CDR2 YFSETQ. With V trimmed by 3 bases and J by 5 bases, 2 bases remained unmatched. This CDR3 has 14 residues. For the CDR3, the DNA is TGCGCCAGCAGCTGGGGACAGGGAACCGGGGAGCTGTTTTTT. This encodes CASSWGQGTGELFF.

The chain joins TRBV18 to TRBJ2-1; 8 bases are a match to TRBD2. Germline lookup yields CDR1 KGHSH and CDR2 LQKENI. The CDR3 runs to 15 residues. J gave up 6 bases and V 5 bases, and 9 bases lay outside the gene matches. CDR3 protein: CASSTGLERGNEQFF. The CDR3 DNA sequence: TGTGCCAGCTCAACGGGACTAGAAAGGGGCAATGAGCAGTTCTTC.

The CDR3 DNA reads TGTGCCAGCTCACCACGGAGGGGGACAGGGCCCTCTGGGGCCAACGTCCTGACTTTC. It encodes CASSPRRGTGPSGANVLTF. The chain combines TRBV18 with TRBJ2-6; 9 bases match TRBD1. The junction had 7 bases not matched to a gene; V was cut back by 1 base and J by 0 bases. CDR1 is KGHSH and CDR2 is LQKENI in the germline V gene. CDR3 size: 19 residues.

The chain uses TRBV27 and TRBJ1-2; TRBD1 matches at 9 bases. J lost 6 bases, V lost 6 bases, and 8 bases had no gene match. Germline CDR1 MNHEY, CDR2 SMNVEV (reference sequence). This CDR3 region has 14 residues. In DNA, the CDR3 is TGTGCCAGCAGGGGGACAGGGCACAGAGATGGCTACACCTTC. Translating gives CASRGTGHRDGYTF.

The V gene is TRBV2, the J gene TRBJ1-3; TRBD1 aligns across 7 bases. This CDR3 spans 15 amino acids. CDR1 and CDR2 from the germline V gene are SNHLY and FYNNEI. V lost 6 bases, J lost 1 base, and 6 bases stayed unmatched. The CDR3 is CASRSRGWSGNTIYF. CDR3 coding DNA: TGTGCCAGCAGAAGCAGGGGGTGGTCTGGAAACACCATATATTTT.

The rearrangement uses TRBV9 and TRBJ2-2; D not resolved. The CDR3 totals 15 residues. Trimming left V 0 bases short and J 2 bases short, with 8 bases between. Germline loops: CDR1 SGDLS, CDR2 YYNGEE. CDR3 amino acids: CASSVATLNTGELFF. CDR3 coding DNA: TGTGCCAGCAGCGTAGCTACTCTCAACACCGGGGAGCTGTTTTTT.

The rearrangement links TRBV7-8 to TRBJ1-6, with D maybe TRBD1 (6 bases). Trimming shortened V by 5 bases and J by 10 bases, and 21 bases separated the two germline ends. The CDR3 is made up of 16 amino acids. CDR1 and CDR2 from the germline V gene are SGHVS and FQNEAQ. DNA for the CDR3: TGTGCCAGCAGCAATAGCGGGGGGGCCCTAGGATCACCCCTCCACTTT. It is translated as CASSNSGGALGSPLHF.

V gene TRBV5-4 combines with J gene TRBJ2-3, with D possibly TRBD1 on 6 matching bases. CDR1 SGHNT and CDR2 YYREEE come from the germline V gene (reference sequence). The CDR3 runs to 14 residues. Trimming cost V 7 bases and J 0 bases, with 12 bases left between them. The DNA of the CDR3 is TGTGCCAGCCTCCGGGACACCAGCACAGATACGCAGTATTTT. It codes for CASLRDTSTDTQYF.

This chain connects TRBV5-6 to TRBJ2-1, with TRBD2 as a possible D gene (7 bases). The CDR3 has 17 amino acids. The germline V gene encodes CDR1 SGHDT and CDR2 YYEEEE. Trimming pared 4 bases from V and 4 bases from J, leaving 21 bases between. The CDR3 DNA reads as TGTGCCAGCAGCGCACCCTTGGGGGGGGCTAAATACAATGAGCAGTTCTTC. Its translation is CASSAPLGGAKYNEQFF. The whole variable domain, remainder taken from reference TRBV5-6 and TRBJ2-1, is DAGVTQSPTHLIKTRGQQVTLRCSPKSGHDTVSWYQQALGQGPQFIFQYYEEEERQRGNFPDRFSGHQFPNYSSELNVNALLLGDSALYLCASSAPLGGAKYNEQFFGPGTRLTVL.

The V gene is TRBV27, the J gene TRBJ1-1; D is perhaps TRBD1 (5 bases). V was pared by 4 bases and J by 5 bases, with 17 bases between. Per germline, CDR1 MNHEY and CDR2 SMNVEV (reference sequence). The CDR3 sequence is 15 residues long. The DNA for the CDR3 is TGTGCCAGCAGTTACTCGACAGTAGTGGGGACTGAAGCTTTCTTT. Translating gives CASSYSTVVGTEAFF.

The rearrangement uses TRBV14 and TRBJ1-2; 7 positions match TRBD1. This CDR3 has 13 amino acids. Germline V lookup: CDR1 SGHDN, CDR2 FVKESK. V was pared by 4 bases and J by 10 bases, with 9 bases of the junction left unmatched. The DNA for the CDR3 is TGTGCCAGCAGCCCCCAGAGACAGGGCCCCTACACCTTC. This encodes CASSPQRQGPYTF. The variable domain in full, with the rest retrieved from reference TRBV14 and TRBJ1-2, is EAGVTQFPSHSVIEKGQTVTLRCDPISGHDNLYWYRRVMGKEIKFLLHFVKESKQDESGMPNNRFLAERTGGTYSTLKVQPAELEDSGVYFCASSPQRQGPYTFGSGTRLTVV.

V usage is TRBV20-1 and J usage is TRBJ2-5, with unresolved D. The CDR3 covers 11 residues. Trimming took 3 bases from V and 5 from J, leaving 7 bases between them. The V gene's germline CDR1 is DFQATT and CDR2 SNEGSKA (reference sequence). The CDR3, as DNA: TGCAGTGCTAGTCCCAGGGAGACCCAGTACTTC. It is translated as CSASPRETQYF.

This chain links TRBV2 with TRBJ2-3; the D gene is possibly TRBD2 (5 bases). V gave up 7 bases and J gave up 4 bases, with 15 bases separating them. This CDR3 has 14 residues. The germline CDR1 and CDR2 sequences are SNHLY and FYNNEI. The CDR3: CASITSRFPDTQYF. The DNA of the CDR3 is TGTGCCAGCATAACTAGTAGGTTTCCAGATACGCAGTATTTT.

The J gene is TRBJ2-7, the V gene TRBV7-2; the D is unclear. V lost 2 bases and J 4 bases, leaving 6 bases between the germline ends. Looked up from germline, CDR1 is SGHTA and CDR2 is FQGNSA. The CDR3 spans 12 residues. CDR3 coding DNA: TGTGCCAGCAGCTTATTTAATTACGAGCAGTACTTC. As protein: CASSLFNYEQYF.

Only one count was recorded for this clone. The chain is built from TRBV21-1 and TRBJ2-5; the table's D gene call, TRBD1, was not cross checked with the DNA. TRBV21-1 is recorded as a pseudogene. There are 17 residues in the CDR3. The CDR3, as DNA: TGTGCCAGCAGCAAAGATCCCCAGGCACTCCGGCAAGAGACCCAGTACTTC. Its translation: CASSKDPQALRQETQYF.

The sample holds a few counts of this clone. This chain connects TRBV6-4 to TRBJ2-2; 7 bases line up with TRBD2. Unmatched junction bases numbered 0, after V lost 4 bases and J lost 4 bases. Germline CDR1 MRHNA, CDR2 SNTAGT. CDR3 length equals 13 residues. The CDR3 coding sequence is TGTGCCAGCAGTGTAGCGGGCACCGGGGAGCTGTTTTTT. Translated, it gives CASSVAGTGELFF.

The chain is built from TRBV29-1 and TRBJ1-2, with 8 bases identical to TRBD1. The CDR3 sequence is 15 residues long. V was clipped by 6 bases and J by 0 bases; unmatched bases: 9. Germline V CDR1 and CDR2: SQVTM, ANQGSEA. CDR3 DNA sequence: TGCAGCGTGGGAACAGGGGGGGGAGCTAACTATGGCTACACCTTC. Its protein product is CSVGTGGGANYGYTF.

The chain has TRBV11-1 and TRBJ2-7, with 8 bases lining up with TRBD2. The CDR3 extends over 13 amino acids. Germline CDR1 is SGHAT and CDR2 is FQDESV (reference sequence). V lost 5 bases to trimming and J lost 9 bases; unmatched junction nucleotides: 9. CDR3 coding DNA: TGTGCCAGCAGCCCCGGGAGGGCAGGTTGGCAGTACTTC. Translation: CASSPGRAGWQYF.

The chain uses TRBV9 and TRBJ2-2, with 7 bases lining up with TRBD1. Germline V CDR1 and CDR2: SGDLS, YYNGEE. This CDR3 comprises 17 residues. V dropped 5 bases and J dropped 3; count of bases not matched to a gene: 13. The CDR3, as DNA: TGTGCCAGCAGTACTCGGGTTGGACAGGTGGACACCGGGGAGCTGTTTTTT. Translated, it gives CASSTRVGQVDTGELFF.

This clone has only one observation. This chain connects TRBV12-3 or TRBV12-4 to TRBJ1-2, with TRBD1 matching 7 bases. Unmatched junction bases numbered 4, after V lost 5 bases and J lost 7 bases. This CDR3 region has 12 residues. The CDR3 region has the DNA TGTGCCAGCAGTCTTGACAGGGCTGGCTACACCTTC. Amino acid sequence: CASSLDRAGYTF.

The CDR3, as DNA: TGTGCCAGCAGCCTACGGGGTGGTCCCAACTATGGCTACACCTTC. Amino acid sequence: CASSLRGGPNYGYTF. The chain recombines TRBV28 with TRBJ1-2; no clear D. Germline lookup yields CDR1 MDHEN and CDR2 SYDVKM. V gave up 6 bases and J gave up 2 bases, with 16 bases separating them. This CDR3 comprises 15 residues.

The rearrangement links TRBV29-1 to TRBJ1-2, with 7 bases lining up with TRBD1. The length of the CDR3 is 14 residues. Germline loops: CDR1 SQVTM, CDR2 ANQGSEA. The ends lost 6 bases at V and 4 bases at J; junction bases unmatched: 11. CDR3 region: CSVEGNRGGYGYTF. CDR3 in DNA: TGCAGCGTCGAGGGGAACAGGGGAGGCTATGGCTACACCTTC.